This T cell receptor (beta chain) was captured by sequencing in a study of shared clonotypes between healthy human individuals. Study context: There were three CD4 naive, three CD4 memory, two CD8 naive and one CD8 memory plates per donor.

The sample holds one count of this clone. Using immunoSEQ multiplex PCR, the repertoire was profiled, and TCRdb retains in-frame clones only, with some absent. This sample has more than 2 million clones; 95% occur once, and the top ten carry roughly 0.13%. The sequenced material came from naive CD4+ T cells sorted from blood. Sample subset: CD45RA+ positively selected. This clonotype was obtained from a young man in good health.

CDR3 nucleotides: TGTGCCAGCAGCTTAACCAGGGGAGGGGAGCTGTTTTTT. Its protein is CASSLTRGGELFF. This rearrangement joins TRBV7-6 to TRBJ2-2, with D possibly being TRBD1 (6 bases). The CDR3 sequence is 13 residues long. Germline loops: CDR1 SGHVS, CDR2 FNYEAQ. V gave up 2 bases and J gave up 8 bases, with 9 bases separating them.